A single T cell receptor (beta chain) is shown here with its context. What it binds is not known. CDR3 size: 15 residues. Germline V CDR1 and CDR2: SGDLS, YYNGEE. V was shortened by 4 bases and J by 0 bases, with 12 bases between the two germline ends. The record originates from a study of cytomegalovirus exposure and HLA in healthy donors. Findings and limits, study-wide: In a later analysis, HLA-associated TCR beta chains were more clonally expanded than equally common others.

The PCR ran on 60 Vbeta and 13 Jbeta primers. Clones were sequenced by immunoSEQ multiplex PCR, and TCRdb holds only the in-frame ones, with some missing. The sample yields about 180,000 clones, 77% seen once. The chain carries TRBV9 and TRBJ2-3, with a weak D call TRBD1 (5 bases). The source material was PBMCs. The sequence was collected from a man aged 18 to 35 in good health and CMV-seronegative. CDR3: CASSPEGASTDTQYF. DNA for the CDR3: TGTGCCAGCAGCCCAGAAGGGGCCAGCACAGATACGCAGTATTTT.